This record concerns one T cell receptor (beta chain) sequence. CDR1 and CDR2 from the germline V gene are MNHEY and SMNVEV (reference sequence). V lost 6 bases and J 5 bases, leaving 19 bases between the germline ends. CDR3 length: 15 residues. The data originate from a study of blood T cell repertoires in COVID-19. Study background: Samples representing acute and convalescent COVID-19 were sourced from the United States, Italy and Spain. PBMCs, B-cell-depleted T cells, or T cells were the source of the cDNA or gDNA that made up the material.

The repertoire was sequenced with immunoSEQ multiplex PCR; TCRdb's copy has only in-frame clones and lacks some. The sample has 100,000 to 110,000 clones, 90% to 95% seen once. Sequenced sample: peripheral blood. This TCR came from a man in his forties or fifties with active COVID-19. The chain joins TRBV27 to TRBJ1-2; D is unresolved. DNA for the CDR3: TGTGCCAGCAGCCCCCGGCGGGGATACTTGTATGGCTACACCTTC. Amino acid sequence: CASSPRRGYLYGYTF.